These 20 T cell receptor beta chains were all obtained from the same sample, sequenced in a study of neoadjuvant anti-PD-1 for oral cavity cancer. Regarding time point: after neoadjuvant nivolumab, at surgical resection. TCRdb's copy holds only in-frame clones and misses some; the assay was immunoSEQ multiplex PCR. The sample holds 20,000 to 25,000 clones, approximately 26% seen once. Here the sequenced sample was tumor tissue, taken after nivolumab (anti-PD-1) treatment. The receptors shown here come from a person aged 40 to 85 with oral cavity squamous cell carcinoma.

CDR3 region: CASSPAPASSYEQYF. CDR3 DNA sequence: TGTGCCAGCAGCCCAGCCCCGGCGTCGTCCTACGAGCAGTACTTC. J is TRBJ2-7 and V is TRBV5-4; no clear D gene. CDR1 is SGHNT, CDR2 YYREEE, per germline (reference sequence). CDR3 length: 15 residues. Deletions cut 4 bases from V and 1 base from J, with 15 bases between.

This clone was seen a handful of times. V gene TRBV7-2 combines with J gene TRBJ2-4, with TRBD2 identical over 11 bases. Per germline, CDR1 SGHTA and CDR2 FQGNSA. CDR3 length: 19 residues. V dropped 2 bases and J dropped 6; count of bases not matched to a gene: 15. The CDR3 is CASSLRGARSTSGANIQYF. Here the CDR3 DNA reads TGTGCCAGCAGCTTAAGGGGGGCCAGGTCGACTAGCGGGGCAAACATTCAGTACTTC.

This clone was picked up a small number of times. This chain joins TRBV7-9 and TRBJ2-2; D ambiguous. Germline V gene data show CDR1 as SEHNR and CDR2 as FQNEAQ (reference sequence). V gave up 6 bases and J gave up 4 bases, with 15 bases separating them. The CDR3 length is 15 residues. CDR3 sequence (DNA): TGTGCCAGCAGGCCGAAAGGGTCGGTCACCGGGGAGCTGTTTTTT. This translates into CASRPKGSVTGELFF.

The rearrangement links TRBV7-2 to TRBJ1-5; D is uncertain. The germline V and J ends were trimmed by 2 bases and 5 bases, with 16 bases remaining between them. The germline gives CDR1 SGHTA, CDR2 FQGNSA. The CDR3 is 16 amino acids. CDR3 protein: CASSLSRVGVHQPQHF. CDR3 bases: TGTGCCAGCAGCTTATCCCGGGTGGGTGTACATCAGCCCCAGCATTTT.

V gene TRBV7-9 combines with J gene TRBJ2-3; TRBD2 aligns across 12 bases. The CDR3 extends over 17 amino acids. Losses at the gene ends were 1 base for V and 3 bases for J; bases not matched to a gene: 5. The germline gives CDR1 SEHNR, CDR2 FQNEAQ (reference sequence). CDR3 residues: CASSLELTSGSTDTQYF. CDR3 sequence (DNA): TGTGCCAGCAGCTTAGAGTTGACTAGCGGGAGTACAGATACGCAGTATTTT. Complete variable domain (other parts from reference TRBV7-9 and TRBJ2-3): DTGVSQNPRHKITKRGQNVTFRCDPISEHNRLYWYRQTLGQGPEFLTYFQNEAQLEKSRLLSDRFSAERPKGSFSTLEIQRTEQGDSAMYLCASSLELTSGSTDTQYFGPGTRLTVL.

The chain has TRBV5-1 and TRBJ1-1; no definite D call. The CDR3 loop spans 13 amino acids. The V end was cut by 0 bases, the J end by 0 bases, with 3 bases between. Germline V gene data show CDR1 as SGHRS and CDR2 as YFSETQ. The CDR3 sequence is CASSLALNTEAFF. For the CDR3, the DNA is TGCGCCAGCAGCTTGGCCCTGAACACTGAAGCTTTCTTT.

This clone has a handful of counts. The chain is built from TRBV28 and TRBJ1-1; D is undetermined. CDR1 and CDR2 (germline): MDHEN, SYDVKM. V dropped 3 bases and J dropped 1 base, with 9 bases sitting between them. The CDR3 contains 14 residues. This chain's CDR3 is CASSFVSSNTEAFF. In DNA, the CDR3 is TGTGCCAGCAGTTTTGTCAGCTCGAACACTGAAGCTTTCTTT.

The chain uses TRBV6-5 and TRBJ2-3; 11 bases are shared with TRBD2. Trimming at V came to 3 bases and at J to 6 bases, leaving 5 bases not matched to a gene. The CDR3 runs to 15 residues. Per the germline V gene, CDR1 is MNHEY and CDR2 is SVGAGI. The CDR3 loop is CASSYELAGADTQYF. CDR3 DNA sequence: TGTGCCAGCAGTTATGAACTAGCGGGGGCCGATACGCAGTATTTT.

The CDR3 nucleotides read TGTGCCAGCAGCAAGAGCTCCGACAGGTCCTACGAGCAGTACTTC. Translating it yields CASSKSSDRSYEQYF. The chain carries TRBV5-4 and TRBJ2-7; weak D call: TRBD1 (6 bases). The V gene lost 4 bases and the J gene lost 1 base, with 15 bases spanning the gap. The V gene's germline CDR1 is SGHNT and CDR2 YYREEE (reference sequence). The CDR3 sequence is 15 residues long.

A few counts support this clone. The gene calls are TRBV28 and TRBJ1-2; D is undetermined. The ends were cut back, 4 bases at V and 5 bases at J, with 11 bases in the middle. This CDR3 is 13 amino acids long. The germline V gene encodes CDR1 MDHEN and CDR2 SYDVKM. The CDR3 sequence: CASSSTNTYGYTF. In DNA form, the CDR3 reads TGTGCCAGCAGTTCCACGAATACATATGGCTACACCTTC.

The chain has TRBV27 and TRBJ2-1; 10 bases line up with TRBD2. Germline loops: CDR1 MNHEY, CDR2 SMNVEV (reference sequence). The V and J ends lost 6 bases and 6 bases, in that order; junction bases with no gene match: 5. There are 14 residues in the CDR3. The CDR3 nucleotides are TGTGCCAGCAGACCTAGCGGGGGTACCAATGAGCAGTTCTTC. Residues: CASRPSGGTNEQFF.

This clone was counted only a few times. The gene calls are TRBV15 and TRBJ2-3; TRBD2 aligns across 7 bases. The V gene end was trimmed by 0 bases and the J gene end by 10 bases; junction bases not matched to a gene: 16. Per germline, CDR1 LNHNV and CDR2 YYDKDF (reference sequence). The CDR3 has 17 residues. CDR3 in DNA: TGTGCCACCAGCAGAGATCTGGCTAGCGGCCATCGTAGTGCGCAGTATTTT. Protein sequence: CATSRDLASGHRSAQYF. Variable domain in full (rest from reference TRBV15 and TRBJ2-3): DAMVIQNPRYQVTQFGKPVTLSCSQTLNHNVMYWYQQKSSQAPKLLFHYYDKDFNNEADTPDNFQSRRPNTSFCFLDIRSPGLGDTAMYLCATSRDLASGHRSAQYFGPGTRLTVL.

This clone has a count of ten or more. The chain employs TRBV10-3 and TRBJ1-6, with D possibly being TRBD1 (5 bases). Germline V gene lookup returns CDR1 ENHRY and CDR2 SYGVKD. This CDR3 has 15 residues. Trimming removed 2 bases from V and 1 base from J, with 6 bases in between. The CDR3 DNA sequence: TGTGCCATCAGTGAGGAGGGGTCCTATAATTCACCCCTCCACTTT. Translation gives CAISEEGSYNSPLHF.

This clone has just a few counts. The chain uses TRBV4-1 and TRBJ2-7; 14 bases agree with TRBD2. CDR3 length equals 17 residues. The junction had 9 bases not matched to a gene; V was cut back by 1 base and J by 7 bases. Germline V gene data show CDR1 as MGHRA and CDR2 as YSYEKL. The CDR3 coding sequence is TGCGCCAGCAGCCAAGTCGCTGGACTAGCGGGAGGACGGGAGCAGTACTTC. Its translation is CASSQVAGLAGGREQYF.

This clone was seen a few times. This chain joins TRBV2 and TRBJ1-5; 7 nucleotides align to TRBD1. The CDR3 covers 13 residues. V was clipped by 6 bases and J by 5 bases; unmatched bases: 4. Germline V lookup: CDR1 SNHLY, CDR2 FYNNEI. CDR3 region: CASRGDSYQPQHF. Here the CDR3 DNA reads TGTGCCAGCAGGGGGGACAGCTATCAGCCCCAGCATTTT.

The chain joins TRBV5-4 to TRBJ2-3; 9 bases are a match to TRBD2. CDR1 and CDR2 from the germline V gene are SGHNT and YYREEE (reference sequence). Trimming cost V 5 bases and J 1 base; bases outside gene matches: 5. The length of the CDR3 is 15 residues. The CDR3: CASRRAGGGTDTQYF. CDR3 DNA: TGTGCCAGCAGGCGAGCGGGAGGAGGCACAGATACGCAGTATTTT.

Many counts were recorded for this clone. The rearrangement links TRBV7-2 to TRBJ2-1; 13 nucleotides agree with TRBD2. CDR1 and CDR2 from the germline V gene are SGHTA and FQGNSA. CDR3 length: 14 amino acids. J was trimmed by 8 bases and V by 7 bases; bases with no gene match: 5. CDR3 sequence: CASTRTSGRYEQFF. The DNA for the CDR3 is TGTGCCAGCACCAGGACTAGCGGGAGATATGAGCAGTTCTTC.

This chain uses TRBV7-3 with TRBJ2-1; D remains unclear. This CDR3 is built from 13 residues. The germline gives CDR1 SGHTA, CDR2 FQGTGA. V was pared by 5 bases and J by 4 bases, with 9 bases between. The DNA for the CDR3 is TGTGCCAGCAGCCCATATGGATACAATGAGCAGTTCTTC. Translation: CASSPYGYNEQFF.

The chain couples TRBV18 to TRBJ2-7, with D uncertain. This CDR3 region has 15 residues. Trimming removed 1 base at V and 0 bases at J, with 10 bases between. Germline V gene lookup returns CDR1 KGHSH and CDR2 LQKENI. For the CDR3, the DNA is TGTGCCAGCTCACCACGGTCCGGGTCCTCCTACGAGCAGTACTTC. Translation gives CASSPRSGSSYEQYF.

CDR3 DNA sequence: TGCGCCAGCAGTGAGTCCTTGACAGATACGCAGTATTTT. Translated: CASSESLTDTQYF. The chain links TRBV10-2 to TRBJ2-3; D unresolved. Germline V gene data show CDR1 as WSHSY and CDR2 as SAAADI. This CDR3 has 13 residues. V shed 0 bases and J shed 3 bases, with 4 bases lying between them.